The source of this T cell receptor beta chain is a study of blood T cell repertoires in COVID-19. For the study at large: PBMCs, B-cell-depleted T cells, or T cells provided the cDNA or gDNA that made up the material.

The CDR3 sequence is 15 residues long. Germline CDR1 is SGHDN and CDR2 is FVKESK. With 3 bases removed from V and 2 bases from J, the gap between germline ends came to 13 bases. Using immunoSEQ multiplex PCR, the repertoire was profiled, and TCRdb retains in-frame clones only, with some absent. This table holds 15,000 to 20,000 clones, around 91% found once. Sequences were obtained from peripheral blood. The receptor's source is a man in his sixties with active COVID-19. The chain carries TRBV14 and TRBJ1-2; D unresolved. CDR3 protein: CASSQVPGGNYGYTF. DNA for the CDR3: TGTGCCAGCAGCCAGGTCCCGGGTGGGAACTATGGCTACACCTTC.